The next 27 T cell receptor beta chains were all read from a single sample in a study of PD-1 blockade in classical Hodgkin lymphoma. The assay was immunoSEQ multiplex PCR, and TCRdb's table has in-frame clones only and misses some. The table shows more than 15,000 clones, with about 90% occurring only once. Time point: newly diagnosed, previously untreated cHL patient sample. Material for sequencing was peripheral blood mononuclear cells (PBMCs). The receptors were sampled from a human donor with classical Hodgkin lymphoma.

This clone is a singleton in its sample. The chain combines TRBV4-3 with TRBJ1-2; D might be TRBD1 (6 bases). Germline CDR1 LGHNA, CDR2 YSLEER. V lost 1 base, J lost 6 bases, and 30 bases lay in between. The CDR3 totals 20 residues. Here the CDR3 reads CASSQVYGAAGQGGLNGYTF. In DNA form, the CDR3 reads TGCGCCAGCAGCCAAGTTTATGGGGCGGCGGGTCAAGGGGGGTTGAATGGCTACACCTTC.

The CDR3, as DNA: TGTGCCAGCAATAGGGCAGGGGGCGGTGACTATGGCTACACCTTC. Encoded protein: CASNRAGGGDYGYTF. The chain links TRBV6-1 to TRBJ1-2; 8 bases agree with TRBD1. J gave up 3 bases and V 7 bases, and 10 bases lay outside the gene matches. In germline, CDR1 is MNHNS, CDR2 SASEGT. The CDR3 sequence is 15 residues long.

The chain joins TRBV7-2 to TRBJ1-2; TRBD1 might be the D (6 bases). Germline values: CDR1 SGHTA, CDR2 FQGNSA. With 5 bases removed from V and 8 bases from J, the gap between germline ends came to 12 bases. The CDR3 spans 12 residues. The CDR3 DNA reads TGTGCCAGCAGCCCCTGGGGGGGCGGCTACACCTTC. Translated, it gives CASSPWGGGYTF.

The chain carries TRBV2 and TRBJ1-5; 7 bases map to TRBD1. Germline CDR1 SNHLY, CDR2 FYNNEI. V was pared by 4 bases and J by 0 bases, with 6 bases of the junction left unmatched. The CDR3 contains 16 residues. This CDR3 reads CASSVRGEYSNQPQHF. CDR3 DNA sequence: TGTGCCAGCAGTGTCAGGGGGGAGTATAGCAATCAGCCCCAGCATTTT. The full variable domain, rest sourced from reference TRBV2 and TRBJ1-5, is EPEVTQTPSHQVTQMGQEVILRCVPISNHLYFYWYRQILGQKVEFLVSFYNNEISEKSEIFDDQFSVERPDGSNFTLKIRSTKLEDSAMYFCASSVRGEYSNQPQHFGDGTRLSIL.

The rearrangement uses TRBV6-1 and TRBJ2-1, with TRBD2 identical over 10 bases. V lost 8 bases to trimming and J lost 7 bases; unmatched junction nucleotides: 5. Germline loops: CDR1 MNHNS, CDR2 SASEGT. This CDR3 is 13 amino acids long. The CDR3 nucleotides are TGTGCCAGCTGTCCGGGACTAGCGAATGAGCAGTTCTTC. It codes for CASCPGLANEQFF.

The CDR3 protein is CASSQDGVGQGFYEQYF. The CDR3 DNA sequence: TGCGCCAGCAGCCAAGATGGTGTTGGACAGGGGTTCTACGAGCAGTACTTC. The genes are TRBV4-3 and TRBJ2-7, with 9 positions matching TRBD1. The CDR3 has 17 residues. In germline, CDR1 is LGHNA, CDR2 YSLEER. V gave up 0 bases and J gave up 3 bases; unmatched junction bases: 9.

This clone was counted once. The chain has TRBV28 and TRBJ2-5; TRBD1 matches 10 bases. J was trimmed by 3 bases and V by 3 bases; bases with no gene match: 4. The CDR3 length is 15 residues. Germline V gene data show CDR1 as MDHEN and CDR2 as SYDVKM. CDR3 bases: TGTGCCAGCAGTTTTGGAGGGACAGGGGAAGAGACCCAGTACTTC. This codes for CASSFGGTGEETQYF.

The table lists this clone with a few counts. V is TRBV5-1 and J is TRBJ1-3; D possibly corresponds to TRBD1 (6 bases). The length of the CDR3 is 16 residues. Trimming left V 0 bases short and J 3 bases short, with 13 bases between. Germline-derived CDR1 and CDR2 are SGHRS and YFSETQ. CDR3 bases: TGCGCCAGCAGCTTGGTGGCAGGGGTGGTTGGAAACACCATATATTTT. It is translated as CASSLVAGVVGNTIYF. Supplemented by reference TRBV5-1 and TRBJ1-3, the full variable domain reads KAGVTQTPRYLIKTRGQQVTLSCSPISGHRSVSWYQQTPGQGLQFLFEYFSETQRNKGNFPGRFSGRQFSNSRSEMNVSTLELGDSALYLCASSLVAGVVGNTIYFGEGSWLTVV.

The gene calls are TRBV28 and TRBJ2-4; D is perhaps TRBD1 (5 bases). V lost 7 bases, J lost 8 bases, and 21 bases lay in between. The length of the CDR3 is 15 residues. Germline V gene lookup returns CDR1 MDHEN and CDR2 SYDVKM. CDR3 protein: CASTPWGRVRDIQYF. In nucleotides, the CDR3 is TGTGCCAGCACTCCCTGGGGCAGGGTGAGAGACATTCAGTACTTC.

This clone came up a few times. The chain combines TRBV28 with TRBJ1-1; a possible D gene is TRBD1 (6 bases). With 4 bases removed from V and 5 bases from J, the gap between germline ends came to 17 bases. The CDR3 has 15 amino acids. Germline CDR1 and CDR2: MDHEN and SYDVKM. The CDR3 loop reads CASSSGTLRGTEAFF. In DNA, the CDR3 is TGTGCCAGCAGTTCGGGGACACTGCGGGGGACTGAAGCTTTCTTT. The complete variable domain, with remaining parts taken from reference TRBV28 and TRBJ1-1, reads DVKVTQSSRYLVKRTGEKVFLECVQDMDHENMFWYRQDPGLGLRLIYFSYDVKMKEKGDIPEGYSVSREKKERFSLILESASTNQTSMYLCASSSGTLRGTEAFFGQGTRLTVV.

The chain recombines TRBV2 with TRBJ2-7, with TRBD2 identical over 7 bases. Trimming removed 7 bases from V and 3 bases from J; junction bases left unmatched: 6. Germline V lookup: CDR1 SNHLY, CDR2 FYNNEI. The CDR3 spans 13 residues. The CDR3 nucleotides are TGTGCCAGCAACGGCGGGAGCCGCTACGAGCAGTACTTC. Amino acids: CASNGGSRYEQYF.

In the case of this clone: This specimen includes other DNA sequences encoding the same CDR3. This rearrangement joins TRBV28 to TRBJ2-7, with D unclear. V was shortened by 5 bases and J by 7 bases, with 12 bases between the two germline ends. The CDR3 spans 12 residues. CDR1 is MDHEN and CDR2 is SYDVKM in the germline V gene. The CDR3 nucleotides read TGTGCCAGCAGTCCTACCTTTCGTGAGCAGTACTTC. Its translation: CASSPTFREQYF.

The chain recombines TRBV30 with TRBJ1-1, with D possibly TRBD1 on 5 matching bases. The CDR3 totals 14 residues. V gave up 5 bases and J gave up 0 bases, with 13 bases separating them. Germline V CDR1 and CDR2: GTSNPN, SVGIG (reference sequence). This CDR3 reads CAWRGAGLNTEAFF. CDR3 DNA sequence: TGTGCCTGGCGAGGGGCAGGGTTGAACACTGAAGCTTTCTTT.

V and J are TRBV5-1 and TRBJ1-5, with 7 bases aligning to TRBD1. V gave up 0 bases and J gave up 0 bases; unmatched junction bases: 6. Germline loops: CDR1 SGHRS, CDR2 YFSETQ. This CDR3 comprises 17 residues. The CDR3 region is CASSLGSTGTSNQPQHF. In DNA form, the CDR3 reads TGCGCCAGCAGCTTGGGCTCGACAGGGACTAGCAATCAGCCCCAGCATTTT.

V usage is TRBV11-3 and J usage is TRBJ2-5; weak D call: TRBD2 (8 bases). The CDR3 is 15 amino acids. In germline, CDR1 is SGHNT, CDR2 YENEEA. The V gene lost 2 bases and the J gene lost 4 bases, with 14 bases spanning the gap. The CDR3 DNA is TGTGCCAGCAGCTTACACGGGGGGGACAGAGAGACCCAGTACTTC. Translating it yields CASSLHGGDRETQYF.

This clone was recorded once. Here the CDR3 DNA reads TGTGCCAGCAGTGAACTAGCGAGATACAATGAGCAGTTCTTC. Residues: CASSELARYNEQFF. V is TRBV2 and J is TRBJ2-1; possibly TRBD2 for D (6 bases). The ends were cut back, 2 bases at V and 4 bases at J, with 9 bases in the middle. The germline CDR1 and CDR2 sequences are SNHLY and FYNNEI. The CDR3 is 14 amino acids.

This clone has only one observation. The rearrangement links TRBV11-2 to TRBJ2-7; 7 bases map to TRBD2. CDR1 and CDR2 from the germline V gene are SGHAT and FQNNGV. The CDR3 is 15 amino acids. The trim removed 1 base at V and 3 bases at J, leaving 6 bases unmatched. CDR3 sequence: CASSLGGGSNYEQYF. The CDR3 DNA is TGTGCCAGCAGCTTAGGCGGGGGATCAAACTACGAGCAGTACTTC.

The J gene is TRBJ1-1, the V gene TRBV18; TRBD1 agrees at 9 bases. The length of the CDR3 is 14 residues. Germline CDR1 KGHSH, CDR2 LQKENI. Germline trimming cut 4 bases from V and 1 base from J; bases unmatched to any gene: 1. Here the CDR3 DNA reads TGTGCCAGCTCACGGGACAGGGAGAACACTGAAGCTTTCTTT. This gives the protein CASSRDRENTEAFF.

This rearrangement joins TRBV7-9 to TRBJ2-2, with TRBD1 matching 9 bases. Germline loops: CDR1 SEHNR, CDR2 FQNEAQ (reference sequence). The CDR3 consists of 16 residues. The V segment lost 6 bases and the J segment 6 bases; nucleotides outside the gene matches: 11. The CDR3 loop reads CASSKARTGVAGELFF. The DNA for the CDR3 is TGTGCCAGCAGTAAAGCTAGGACAGGGGTTGCCGGGGAGCTGTTTTTT.

This sequence joins TRBV6-1 and TRBJ1-5; 8 positions agree with TRBD1. This CDR3 region has 15 residues. Per germline, CDR1 MNHNS and CDR2 SASEGT. V lost 6 bases, J lost 5 bases, and 9 bases stayed unmatched. The chain's CDR3 is CASRLGTGAHQPQHF. For the CDR3, the DNA is TGTGCCAGCAGACTCGGGACAGGAGCGCATCAGCCCCAGCATTTT.

The chain's CDR3 is CASSSAGGPTDTQYF. In DNA, the CDR3 is TGCGCCAGCAGCTCAGCGGGAGGGCCCACAGATACGCAGTATTTT. V and J are TRBV5-1 and TRBJ2-3; 10 bases map to TRBD2. The trim removed 3 bases at V and 2 bases at J, leaving 3 bases unmatched. The length of the CDR3 is 15 residues. Per germline, CDR1 SGHRS and CDR2 YFSETQ.

This chain links TRBV4-1 with TRBJ2-3; 8 bases are shared with TRBD2. V lost 4 bases, J lost 3 bases, and 9 bases stayed unmatched. This CDR3 comprises 16 residues. The germline gives CDR1 MGHRA, CDR2 YSYEKL. The CDR3 sequence: CASSPSPVAGTDTQYF. DNA of the CDR3: TGCGCCAGCAGCCCCAGCCCAGTAGCGGGAACAGATACGCAGTATTTT.

This chain links TRBV27 with TRBJ1-1; 9 nucleotides align to TRBD1. J was trimmed by 6 bases and V by 5 bases; bases with no gene match: 1. The germline V gene encodes CDR1 MNHEY and CDR2 SMNVEV (reference sequence). The length of the CDR3 is 12 residues. CDR3 sequence (DNA): TGTGCCAGCAGTCGGGACAGGGCTGAAGCTTTCTTT. It translates to CASSRDRAEAFF.

The DNA for the CDR3 is TGTGCCAGTAGTGGACGGGATTTTAAGACCCAGCATTTT. As protein: CASSGRDFKTQHF. The chain carries TRBV19 and TRBJ1-5; D is unclear. The germline V and J ends were trimmed by 5 bases and 11 bases, with 16 bases remaining between them. The CDR3 spans 13 residues. Looked up from germline, CDR1 is LNHDA and CDR2 is SQIVND (reference sequence).

The J gene is TRBJ2-3, the V gene TRBV7-6; TRBD2 is a possible D gene (5 bases). The V end was cut by 2 bases, the J end by 1 base, with 13 bases between. The germline CDR1 and CDR2 sequences are SGHVS and FNYEAQ. The CDR3 runs 16 residues. The CDR3 nucleotides are TGTGCCAGCAGCTTAAATATCGGTAGCGGCACAGATACGCAGTATTTT. Translation gives CASSLNIGSGTDTQYF.

The rearrangement links TRBV5-6 to TRBJ2-6; D possibly corresponds to TRBD2 (5 bases). The CDR3 covers 15 residues. Germline CDR1 reads SGHDT; CDR2 reads YYEEEE. V lost 4 bases and J 0 bases, leaving 8 bases between the germline ends. The CDR3 here is CASSLGSSGANVLTF. CDR3 DNA sequence: TGTGCCAGCAGCCTAGGGAGCTCTGGGGCCAACGTCCTGACTTTC.

The sample holds one count of this clone. The chain recombines TRBV15 with TRBJ2-3; 8 bases are shared with TRBD1. J gave up 6 bases and V 5 bases, and 7 bases lay outside the gene matches. The CDR3 is 14 amino acids. The germline CDR1 and CDR2 sequences are LNHNV and YYDKDF (reference sequence). CDR3 sequence (DNA): TGTGCCACCAGCGCCCGACAGGGGCGGGATACGCAGTATTTT. The encoded protein is CATSARQGRDTQYF.